The source of this T cell receptor beta chain is a study of T-cell memory formation after mild COVID-19. Findings and limits, study-wide: The study found contracting CD4+ clones mainly in CM and EM and contracting CD8+ clones in EMRA. Day 15 to 85 contracting clones showed balanced CD4/CD8; day 15 to 37 expanders favored CD4+. Some responding clones appeared in pre-infection memory, suggesting cross-reactive memory joined.

With constant-segment primers, 5'RACE yielded cDNA libraries of TCR alpha and TCR beta that carried sample barcodes and UMIs. TCRdb used MiXCR to reprocess the 5' RACE reads, holding one entry per CDR3 protein. The sample lists about 410,000 distinct CDR3 sequences; less than 25% were seen once. Note on this clonotype: No antigen is known for it.

The CDR3 covers 15 residues. The germline V gene encodes CDR1 SGHRS and CDR2 YFSETQ. Trimming removed 2 bases at V and 4 bases at J, with 12 bases between. The sequenced material came from PBMCs or a T cell subset sorted from them (not recorded which). This TCR was sampled from an adult woman who had mild COVID-19 (a few samples of this study predate the infection). Cell type and time point are not known. The chain has TRBV5-1 and TRBJ2-2; D gene unclear. The CDR3: CASSFTQGATGELFF. In DNA form, the CDR3 reads TGCGCCAGCAGCTTTACCCAAGGAGCCACCGGGGAGCTGTTTTTT. The full variable domain, in which reference TRBV5-1 and TRBJ2-2 provide the parts outside the CDR3, is KAGVTQTPRYLIKTRGQQVTLSCSPISGHRSVSWYQQTPGQGLQFLFEYFSETQRNKGNFPGRFSGRQFSNSRSEMNVSTLELGDSALYLCASSFTQGATGELFFGEGSRLTVL.